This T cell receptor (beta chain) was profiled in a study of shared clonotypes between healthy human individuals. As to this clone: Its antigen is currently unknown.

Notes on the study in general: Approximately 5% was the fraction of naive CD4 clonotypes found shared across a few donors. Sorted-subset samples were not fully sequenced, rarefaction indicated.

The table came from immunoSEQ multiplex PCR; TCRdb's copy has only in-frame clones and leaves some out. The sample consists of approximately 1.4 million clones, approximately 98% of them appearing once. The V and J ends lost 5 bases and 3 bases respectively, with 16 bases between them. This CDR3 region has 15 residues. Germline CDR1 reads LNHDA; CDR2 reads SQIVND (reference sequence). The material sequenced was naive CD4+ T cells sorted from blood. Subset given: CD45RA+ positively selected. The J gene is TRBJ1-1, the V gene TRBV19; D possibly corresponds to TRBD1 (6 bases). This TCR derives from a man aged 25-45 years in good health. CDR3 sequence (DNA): TGTGCCAGTAGTCCGACTCGGACAGCGGACACTGAAGCTTTCTTT. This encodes CASSPTRTADTEAFF.